This note documents a single T cell receptor (beta chain) sequence. Its ends do not fully match the called genes, so a read error is possible. In the original analysis: Scientists estimated how many nucleated cells there were by amplifying reference gene primers. Data came from immunoSEQ multiplex PCR; TCRdb stores just in-frame clones and leaves some out. That table furnishes V, J and clone size, whereas the DNA furnished D and trimming. The sample yields under 95,000 clones, approximately 90% seen once. CDR3 length equals 19 residues. CDR1 and CDR2 from the germline V gene are SGHTS and YDEGEE. The entry originates in a study of blood T cell repertoires in COVID-19. Turning to the study itself: The samples span acute and convalescent COVID-19 from the United States, Italy and Spain. The cDNA or gDNA used as material had been derived from T cells, B-cell-depleted T cells, or PBMCs.

The sequence derives from a man between 60 and 70 years old with acute or convalescent COVID-19. This chain joins TRBV5-8 and TRBJ2-6; the D gene is possibly TRBD1 (5 bases). The sequenced material came from peripheral blood. CDR3 protein: CASSPAGPGRLSGANVLTF. The CDR3, as DNA: TGTGCCAGCAGCCCCGCCGGGCCAGGGCGACTCTCTGGTGCCAACGTCCTGACTTTC. Full variable domain (rest looked up from reference TRBV5-8 and TRBJ2-6): EAGVTQSPTHLIKTRGQQATLRCSPISGHTSVYWYQQALGLGLQFLLWYDEGEERNRGNFPPRFSGRQFPNYSSELNVNALELEDSALYLCASSPAGPGRLSGANVLTFGAGSRLTVL.